This TCR beta chain was obtained from a study of blood T cell repertoires in COVID-19. The protocol was immunoSEQ multiplex PCR, while the TCRdb copy is restricted to in-frame clones and leaves out a portion. The data show tens of thousands of clones, roughly 85% seen once. Germline V gene lookup returns CDR1 SGHRS and CDR2 YFSETQ. This CDR3 comprises 14 residues. V gave up 2 bases and J gave up 5 bases; unmatched junction bases: 1. Material for sequencing was peripheral blood. The chain is built from TRBV5-1 and TRBJ2-3; 11 positions match TRBD2. The sequence came from a human donor in a cohort sampled during active COVID-19. Here the CDR3 reads CASSFSGGEDTQYF. CDR3 nucleotides: TGCGCCAGCAGCTTTAGCGGGGGGGAAGATACGCAGTATTTT.